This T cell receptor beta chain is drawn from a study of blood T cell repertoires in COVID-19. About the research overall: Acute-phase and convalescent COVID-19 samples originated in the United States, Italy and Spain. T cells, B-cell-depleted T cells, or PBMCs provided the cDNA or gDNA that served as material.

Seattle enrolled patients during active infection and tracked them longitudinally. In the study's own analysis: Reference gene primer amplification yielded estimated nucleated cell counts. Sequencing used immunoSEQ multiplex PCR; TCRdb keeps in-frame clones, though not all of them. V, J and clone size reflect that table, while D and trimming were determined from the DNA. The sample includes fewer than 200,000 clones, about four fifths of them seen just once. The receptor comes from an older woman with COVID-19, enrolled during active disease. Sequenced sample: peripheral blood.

The CDR3 loop is CSVRQGGTEAFF. The CDR3 DNA is TGCAGCGTCAGACAGGGAGGCACTGAAGCTTTCTTT. This sequence joins TRBV29-1 and TRBJ1-1; 7 positions match TRBD1. The CDR3 extends over 12 amino acids. Per germline, CDR1 SQVTM and CDR2 ANQGSEA. Unmatched junction bases numbered 5, after V lost 6 bases and J lost 4 bases.